The clone carrying this TCR beta chain was counted many times. Treatment was busulfan-fludarabine conditioning, a marrow graft, and cyclophosphamide on days +3 and +4. V was cut by 7 bases and J by 8 bases, with 9 bases left in between. Per the germline V gene, CDR1 is SEHNR and CDR2 is FQNEAQ (reference sequence). This CDR3 spans 11 amino acids. This sample is drawn from a study of T cells after posttransplantation cyclophosphamide. TCRdb's table, derived via immunoSEQ multiplex PCR, lists solely in-frame clones and lacks some. The sample has about 7,500 clones, none seen only once. The source is a male patient between 18 and 35 years old who received an allogeneic stem cell transplant from an unrelated donor, was CMV-positive, and had acute and chronic GVHD. The graft donor may account for some of the T cells. The chain employs TRBV7-9 and TRBJ2-1; unclear D gene. Material: PBMCs, obtained after allogeneic stem cell transplant with posttransplant cyclophosphamide. CDR3 bases: TGTGCCAGCACAGCGTTGGATGAGCAGTTCTTC. Its protein product is CASTALDEQFF.